The sample holds one count of the clone carrying this T cell receptor (beta chain). The antigen is not known. The data belong to a study of Ad26.COV2.S vaccination and SARS-CoV-2 variants. V gave up 0 bases and J gave up 5 bases, with 5 bases separating them. This CDR3 comprises 13 residues. Germline V gene sequence: CDR1 MGHRA, CDR2 YSYEKL. Data came from immunoSEQ multiplex PCR; TCRdb stores just in-frame clones and leaves some out. The table lists fewer than 600,000 clones, approximately 90% of them singletons, with about 1.7% in the top ten. Sample treatment: 15 to 20 received Ad26.COV2.S at low or high dose, single or two shots; five or six received placebo; per-sample allocation not given. After the first vaccine or placebo injection, samples were drawn on day 63. Points from the study as a whole: It was vaccine recipients, not placebo recipients, who had the higher spike-specific TCR breadth.

The receptor comes from a person between 18 and 65 years old who received the Ad26.COV2.S COVID-19 vaccine or a placebo. The material was peripheral blood, obtained in a trial of Ad26.COV2.S vaccine versus placebo. This chain connects TRBV4-1 to TRBJ2-1, with D perhaps given as TRBD1 or TRBD2 (5 bases each). The CDR3 DNA is TGCGCCAGCAGCCAAGAGGGACACAATGAGCAGTTCTTC. Translation gives CASSQEGHNEQFF.